This entry features one T cell receptor (beta chain) sequence. Its cognate antigen is unknown. The entry originates in a study of cytomegalovirus exposure and HLA in healthy donors. Study information: The 130 or so validation repertoires used a platform that matched the one used for the 600 to 750 first-cohort repertoires, as a later analysis reported. General study results and limits: The listing of 150 to 200 TCR beta chains classed them as cytomegalovirus-associated.

Profiled with immunoSEQ multiplex PCR; TCRdb holds only in-frame clones, not every one. This sample has under 200,000 clones, with roughly nine tenths found just once. The specimen sequenced was PBMCs. This receptor was identified in a woman aged 18-29 years in good health and CMV-seropositive.

CDR3 sequence: CASSQSQGLVYGYTF. CDR3 bases: TGTGCCAGCAGCCAATCACAGGGTTTAGTCTATGGCTACACCTTC. The chain recombines TRBV11-2 with TRBJ1-2; a weak D match, TRBD1 (6 bases). V dropped 5 bases and J dropped 4 bases, with 17 bases sitting between them. CDR3 length: 15 amino acids. CDR1 SGHAT and CDR2 FQNNGV come from the germline V gene.